Listed here is a single TCR beta chain. As yet, its antigen is unknown. Germline V gene lookup returns CDR1 MGHRA and CDR2 YSYEKL. There are 15 residues in the CDR3. V was clipped by 0 bases and J by 6 bases, with 14 bases between them. TCRdb keeps only in-frame clones here, not all; method: immunoSEQ multiplex PCR. This sample has around 150,000 clones; 80% to 90% occur once, and the top ten carry about 2.3%. This entry comes from a study of cytomegalovirus exposure and HLA in healthy donors. Findings and caveats of the study: A few of the chains that were CMV-associated were confirmed in vitro to be specific for CMV antigens.

This sequence was found in a woman aged 18-29 years in good health and CMV-seronegative. Specimen: PBMCs. The V and J genes are TRBV4-1 and TRBJ2-5, with D maybe TRBD2 (6 bases). CDR3 in amino acids: CASSQDSAGTQTQYF. Here the CDR3 DNA reads TGCGCCAGCAGCCAAGATTCAGCAGGGACTCAGACCCAGTACTTC.